This T cell receptor (beta chain) was sequenced during a study of T cell changes during pregnancy in multiple sclerosis. Sequenced by immunoSEQ multiplex PCR; TCRdb stores in-frame clones only, minus some. The sample gives about 30,000 clones, roughly 91% of which show up once; roughly 3% is in the top ten. This sample comprised CD4+ T cells from peripheral blood mononuclear cells, obtained in the first trimester of pregnancy. The sequence was obtained from a female donor in good health, enrolled as a control in a pregnancy study.

The CDR3 loop reads CASSPRTDNTEAFF. The DNA for the CDR3 is TGTGCCAGCTCACCCAGGACTGATAACACTGAAGCTTTCTTT. V gene TRBV18 combines with J gene TRBJ1-1; no definite D call. V was cut by 3 bases and J by 2 bases, with 10 bases left in between. The CDR3 extends over 14 amino acids. Germline V gives CDR1 KGHSH, CDR2 LQKENI.